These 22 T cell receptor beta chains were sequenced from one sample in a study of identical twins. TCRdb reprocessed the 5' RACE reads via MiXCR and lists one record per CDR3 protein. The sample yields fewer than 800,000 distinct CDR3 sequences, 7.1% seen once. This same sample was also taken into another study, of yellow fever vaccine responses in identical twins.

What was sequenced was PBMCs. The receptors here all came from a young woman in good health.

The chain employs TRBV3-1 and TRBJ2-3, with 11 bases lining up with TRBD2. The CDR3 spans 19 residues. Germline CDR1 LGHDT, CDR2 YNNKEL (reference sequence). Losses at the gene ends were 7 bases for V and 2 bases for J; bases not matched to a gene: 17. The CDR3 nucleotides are TGTGCCAGCACCAAGCGTAGCGGGGGGGCCGGAGAACCCACAGATACGCAGTATTTT. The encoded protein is CASTKRSGGAGEPTDTQYF.

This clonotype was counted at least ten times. CDR3 loop: CASSEEGIKKQYF. In nucleotides, the CDR3 is TGTGCCAGCAGTGAAGAGGGGATTAAGAAGCAGTATTTT. The V call is TRBV2, the J call TRBJ2-3; D perhaps matches TRBD1 (5 bases). Germline CDR1 and CDR2: SNHLY and FYNNEI. This CDR3 has 13 amino acids. The V gene lost 1 base and the J gene lost 11 bases, with 13 bases spanning the gap.

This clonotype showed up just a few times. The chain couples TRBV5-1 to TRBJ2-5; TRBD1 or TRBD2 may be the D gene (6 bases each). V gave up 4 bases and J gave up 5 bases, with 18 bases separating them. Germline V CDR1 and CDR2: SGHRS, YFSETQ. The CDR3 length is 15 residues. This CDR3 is CASSQNFGGEETQYF. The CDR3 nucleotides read TGCGCCAGCAGCCAAAATTTCGGGGGCGAGGAGACCCAGTACTTC.

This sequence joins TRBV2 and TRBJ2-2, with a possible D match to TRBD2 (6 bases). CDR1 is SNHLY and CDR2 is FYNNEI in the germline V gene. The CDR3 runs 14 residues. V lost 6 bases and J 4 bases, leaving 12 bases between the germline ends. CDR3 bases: TGTGCCAGCAGGTCGCGGGAAGGCACCGGGGAGCTGTTTTTT. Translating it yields CASRSREGTGELFF.

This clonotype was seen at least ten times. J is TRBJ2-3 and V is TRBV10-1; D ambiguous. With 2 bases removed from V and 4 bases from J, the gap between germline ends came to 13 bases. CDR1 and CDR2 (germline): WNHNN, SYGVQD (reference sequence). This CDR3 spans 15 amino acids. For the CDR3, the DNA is TGCGCCAGCAGTGAGGATTCAGGCTGGCCAGATACGCAGTATTTT. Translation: CASSEDSGWPDTQYF.

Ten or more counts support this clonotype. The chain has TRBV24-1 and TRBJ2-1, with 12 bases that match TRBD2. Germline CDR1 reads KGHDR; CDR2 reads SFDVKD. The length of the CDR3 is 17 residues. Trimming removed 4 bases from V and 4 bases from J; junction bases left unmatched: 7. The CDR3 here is CATSDIGTSGPYNEQFF. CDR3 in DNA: TGTGCCACCAGTGACATCGGGACTAGCGGGCCATACAATGAGCAGTTCTTC.

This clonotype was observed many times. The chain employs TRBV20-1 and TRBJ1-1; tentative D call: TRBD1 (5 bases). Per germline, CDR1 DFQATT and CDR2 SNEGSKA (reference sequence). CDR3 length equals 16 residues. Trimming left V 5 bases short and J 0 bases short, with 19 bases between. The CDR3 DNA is TGCAGTGCTGGAACCGGGACTAGGAGGATGAACACTGAAGCTTTCTTT. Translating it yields CSAGTGTRRMNTEAFF.

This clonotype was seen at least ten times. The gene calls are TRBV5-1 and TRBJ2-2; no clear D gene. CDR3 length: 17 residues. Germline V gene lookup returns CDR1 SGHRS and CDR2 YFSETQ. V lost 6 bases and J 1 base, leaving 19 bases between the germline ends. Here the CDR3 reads CASTNQVQSVNTGELFF. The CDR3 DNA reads TGCGCCAGCACCAACCAGGTCCAGTCAGTGAACACCGGGGAGCTGTTTTTT.

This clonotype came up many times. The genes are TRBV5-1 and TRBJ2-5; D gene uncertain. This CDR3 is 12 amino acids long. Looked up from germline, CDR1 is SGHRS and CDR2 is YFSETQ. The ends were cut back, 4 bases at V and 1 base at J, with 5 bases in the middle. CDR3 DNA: TGCGCCAGCAGCCTACTCCAAGAGACCCAGTACTTC. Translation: CASSLLQETQYF.

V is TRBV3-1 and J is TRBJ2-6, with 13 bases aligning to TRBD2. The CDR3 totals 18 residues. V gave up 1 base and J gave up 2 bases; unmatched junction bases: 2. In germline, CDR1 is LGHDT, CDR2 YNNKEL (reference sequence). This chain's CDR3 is CASSQVLAGGPGANVLTF. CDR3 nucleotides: TGTGCCAGCAGCCAAGTACTAGCGGGGGGGCCTGGGGCCAACGTCCTGACTTTC. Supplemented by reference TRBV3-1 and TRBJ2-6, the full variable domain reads DTAVSQTPKYLVTQMGNDKSIKCEQNLGHDTMYWYKQDSKKFLKIMFSYNNKELIINETVPNRFSPKSPDKAHLNLHINSLELGDSAVYFCASSQVLAGGPGANVLTFGAGSRLTVL.

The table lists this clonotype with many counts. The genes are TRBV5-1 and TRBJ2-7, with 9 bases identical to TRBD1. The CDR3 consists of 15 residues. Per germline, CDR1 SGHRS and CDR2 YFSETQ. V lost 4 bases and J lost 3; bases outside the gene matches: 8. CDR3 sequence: CASSIGTGNFYEQYF. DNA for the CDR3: TGCGCCAGCAGCATAGGGACAGGGAATTTCTACGAGCAGTACTTC.

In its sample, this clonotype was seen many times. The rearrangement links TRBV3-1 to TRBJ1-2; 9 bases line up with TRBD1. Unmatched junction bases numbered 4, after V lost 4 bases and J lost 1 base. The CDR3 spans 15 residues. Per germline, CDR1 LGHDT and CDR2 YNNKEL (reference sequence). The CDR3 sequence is CASSRGTGSNYGYTF. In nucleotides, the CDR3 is TGTGCCAGCAGCCGAGGGACAGGGAGTAACTATGGCTACACCTTC.

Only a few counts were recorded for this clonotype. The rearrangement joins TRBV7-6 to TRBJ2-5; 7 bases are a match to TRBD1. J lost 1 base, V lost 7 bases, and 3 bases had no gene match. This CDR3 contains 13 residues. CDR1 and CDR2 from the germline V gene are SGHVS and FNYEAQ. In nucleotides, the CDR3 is TGTGCCAGCAATCGGGACAGCCAAGAGACCCAGTACTTC. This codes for CASNRDSQETQYF.

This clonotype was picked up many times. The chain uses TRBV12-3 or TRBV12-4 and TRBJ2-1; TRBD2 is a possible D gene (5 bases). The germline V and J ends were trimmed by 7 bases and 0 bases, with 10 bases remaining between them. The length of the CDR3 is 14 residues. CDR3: CASTTRGSYNEQFF. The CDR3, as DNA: TGTGCCAGCACCACACGGGGCTCCTACAATGAGCAGTTCTTC.

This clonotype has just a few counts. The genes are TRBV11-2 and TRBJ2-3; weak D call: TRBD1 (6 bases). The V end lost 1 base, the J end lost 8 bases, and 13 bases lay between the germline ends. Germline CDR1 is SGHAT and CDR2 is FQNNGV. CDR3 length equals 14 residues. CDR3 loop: CASSLGTVRVTQYF. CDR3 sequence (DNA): TGTGCCAGCAGCTTAGGGACAGTAAGGGTTACGCAGTATTTT.

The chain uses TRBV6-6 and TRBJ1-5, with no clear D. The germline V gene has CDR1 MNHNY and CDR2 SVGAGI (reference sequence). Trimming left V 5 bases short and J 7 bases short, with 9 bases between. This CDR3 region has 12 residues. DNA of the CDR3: TGTGCCAGCAGTCTCCAAGCACAGCCCCAGCATTTT. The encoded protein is CASSLQAQPQHF.

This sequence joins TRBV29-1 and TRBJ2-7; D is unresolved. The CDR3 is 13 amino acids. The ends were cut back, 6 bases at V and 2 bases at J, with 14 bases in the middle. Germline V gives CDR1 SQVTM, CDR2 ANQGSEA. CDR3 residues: CSVEPGPPYEQYF. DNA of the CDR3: TGCAGCGTAGAACCGGGTCCTCCCTACGAGCAGTACTTC.

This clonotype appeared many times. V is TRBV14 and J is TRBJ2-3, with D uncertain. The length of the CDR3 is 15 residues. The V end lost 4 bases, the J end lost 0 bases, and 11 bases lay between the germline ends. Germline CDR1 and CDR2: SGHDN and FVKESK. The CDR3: CASSRFLTSTDTQYF. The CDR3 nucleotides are TGTGCCAGCAGCCGGTTTCTAACTAGCACAGATACGCAGTATTTT.

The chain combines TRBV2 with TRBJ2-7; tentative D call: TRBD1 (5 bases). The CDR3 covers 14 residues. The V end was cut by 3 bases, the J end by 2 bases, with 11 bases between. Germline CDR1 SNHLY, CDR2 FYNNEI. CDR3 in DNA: TGTGCCAGCAGTGAGTACAGGACAACCTACGAGCAGTACTTC. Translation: CASSEYRTTYEQYF. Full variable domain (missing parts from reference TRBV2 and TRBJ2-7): EPEVTQTPSHQVTQMGQEVILRCVPISNHLYFYWYRQILGQKVEFLVSFYNNEISEKSEIFDDQFSVERPDGSNFTLKIRSTKLEDSAMYFCASSEYRTTYEQYFGPGTRLTVT.

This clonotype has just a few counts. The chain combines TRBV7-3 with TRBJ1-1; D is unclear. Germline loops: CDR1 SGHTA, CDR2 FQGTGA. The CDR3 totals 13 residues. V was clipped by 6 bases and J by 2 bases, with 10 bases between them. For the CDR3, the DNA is TGTGCCAGCAGGGAGGAGGGCAACACTGAAGCTTTCTTT. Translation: CASREEGNTEAFF.

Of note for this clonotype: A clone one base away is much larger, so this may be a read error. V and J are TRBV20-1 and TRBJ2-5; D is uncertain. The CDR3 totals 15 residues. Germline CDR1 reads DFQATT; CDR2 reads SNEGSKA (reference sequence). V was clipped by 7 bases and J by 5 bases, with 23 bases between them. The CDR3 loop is CSVADCGKSGETQYF. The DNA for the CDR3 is TGCAGTGTCGCAGACTGTGGGAAGTCGGGTGAGACCCAGTACTTC.

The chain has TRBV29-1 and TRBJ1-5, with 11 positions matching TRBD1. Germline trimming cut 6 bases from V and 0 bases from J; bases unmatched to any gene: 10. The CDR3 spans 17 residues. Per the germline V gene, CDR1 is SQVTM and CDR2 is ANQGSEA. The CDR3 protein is CSVAGQGESYSNQPQHF. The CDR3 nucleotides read TGCAGCGTGGCGGGACAGGGGGAAAGTTATAGCAATCAGCCCCAGCATTTT.